This T cell receptor beta chain emerged from a study of vaccination and CD4 T cells after COVID-19. As for the study in general: The study collected post-vaccine samples a median roughly 75 days after dose two, with a range of 14 to 241. The control cultures got either a CEFX pool, an HIV-1 Nef pool, or no peptide at all.

Study-level findings and limits: Spike mono-reactivity marked 304 of 307 vaccine-specific clones in convalescent patients.

Treatment denoted: approximately nine-day PBMC culture with coronavirus spike peptide pools or control peptides (ViraFEST assay). V gave up 1 base and J gave up 0 bases, with 13 bases separating them. Per the germline V gene, CDR1 is SGHTA and CDR2 is FQGNSA. This CDR3 spans 17 amino acids. About this clonotype itself: Its antigen is not known.

Oncomine TCR Beta short-read sequencing was applied to DNA from cultured CD4+ T cells. TCRdb re-derived calls from the PCR reads in MiXCR, one entry per CDR3 protein. The table includes over 15,000 distinct CDR3 sequences, roughly 51% detected once. Sequenced: CD4+ T cells from blood, cultured in vitro. The source is a human donor who had recovered from COVID-19. The V call is TRBV7-2, the J call TRBJ1-5; D might be TRBD1 (6 bases). The DNA for the CDR3 is TGTGCCAGCAGCTTAGTGGCAGGGGTGAATAGCAATCAGCCCCAGCATTTT. Translated: CASSLVAGVNSNQPQHF.